Given below is one T cell receptor beta chain in context. Its antigen is undetermined. The CDR3 spans 16 residues. CDR1 and CDR2 from the germline V gene are MNHEY and SMNVEV (reference sequence). Trimming took off 8 bases at V and 3 bases at J, with 22 bases between the two ends. The entry originates in a study of vaccination and CD4 T cells after COVID-19. Overall study results and limits: The median SARS-CoV-2-reactive clonotype number increased from roughly 21 to 40, without statistical significance.

Sequenced with the Oncomine TCR Beta short-read assay was DNA taken from cultured CD4+ T cells. Via MiXCR, TCRdb re-called the PCR reads, giving one row per CDR3 protein. The sample includes 7,500 to 9,500 distinct CDR3 sequences, just under 50% of them seen just once. The treatment is: roughly ten-day PBMC culture with coronavirus spike peptide pools or control peptides (ViraFEST assay). Patients returned positive PCR results between March and December 2020, earlier than US Alpha, Beta and Delta variants. Each well received 2 million or so PBMCs, cultured with approximately 9 IU/ml IL-2 and 10 ug/ml peptide pools. Half the growth medium was swapped for new IL-2 medium on days 3 and 7.

Sequenced input: CD4+ T cells from blood, cultured in vitro. This receptor was identified in a human donor who had recovered from COVID-19. J is TRBJ1-2 and V is TRBV27; D is perhaps TRBD1 (6 bases). The CDR3, as DNA: TGTGCCAGCGCAAACGCTGAGGGGGGGGGGTACTATGGCTACACCTTC. Its translation: CASANAEGGGYYGYTF.